The 31 T cell receptor beta chains given below trace back to one sample, sequenced in a study of CD8 T cells in Susac syndrome. With random hexamers, roughly 0.45 to 1 ug RNA was reverse transcribed. TCRdb fed the immunoSEQ multiplex PCR reads into MiXCR, producing one record per CDR3 protein. Among about 130,000 distinct CDR3 sequences listed, about 90% were seen once. The sequenced sample consisted of CD8+ T cells from PBMCs. The receptors come from a human donor with multiple sclerosis.

The rearrangement joins TRBV29-1 to TRBJ2-3, with 11 bases fitting TRBD2. Germline loops: CDR1 SQVTM, CDR2 ANQGSEA. The V and J ends lost 7 bases and 2 bases, in that order; junction bases with no gene match: 14. The CDR3 has 17 residues. CDR3 protein: CSARASPTSGDTDTQYF. The CDR3 DNA reads as TGCAGCGCCCGAGCCTCCCCGACTAGCGGGGACACAGATACGCAGTATTTT.

This clonotype was counted between two and nine times. This rearrangement joins TRBV28 to TRBJ1-5, with D possibly TRBD1 on 5 matching bases. Germline CDR1 is MDHEN and CDR2 is SYDVKM. CDR3 length: 15 residues. Trimming left V 5 bases short and J 2 bases short, with 13 bases between. The CDR3 loop reads CASSLRDRGNQPQHF. The DNA for the CDR3 is TGTGCCAGCAGTCTCCGGGACCGAGGCAATCAGCCCCAGCATTTT.

V gene TRBV6-2 or TRBV6-3 combines with J gene TRBJ1-1, with D uncertain. CDR1 is MNHEY, CDR2 SVGEGT, per germline. Trimming cost V 0 bases and J 1 base, with 0 bases left between them. This CDR3 spans 12 amino acids. CDR3 nucleotide sequence: TGTGCCAGCAGTTACTCGAACACTGAAGCTTTCTTT. Its protein product is CASSYSNTEAFF.

The chain combines TRBV10-3 with TRBJ2-7, with a tentative D call TRBD2 (8 bases). V was cut by 8 bases and J by 0 bases, with 14 bases left in between. Germline CDR1 and CDR2: ENHRY and SYGVKD. The CDR3 is 14 amino acids. CDR3 DNA: TGTGCCATCTCGGGGGGGACAGACTCCTACGAGCAGTACTTC. Amino acids: CAISGGTDSYEQYF.

The genes are TRBV7-9 and TRBJ1-2; a weak D match, TRBD1 (6 bases). The germline V gene encodes CDR1 SEHNR and CDR2 FQNEAQ (reference sequence). Deletions cut 0 bases from V and 4 bases from J, with 21 bases between. CDR3 length: 18 residues. The CDR3 spells CASSLARRGAQLSYGYTF. CDR3 bases: TGTGCCAGCAGCTTAGCCCGTCGGGGGGCGCAGCTATCCTATGGCTACACCTTC.

This clonotype appeared a single time. The genes are TRBV4-1 and TRBJ2-3, with 7 nucleotides matching TRBD1. The CDR3 is made up of 14 amino acids. In germline, CDR1 is MGHRA, CDR2 YSYEKL. With 5 bases clipped from V and 4 bases from J, the junction kept 6 bases outside the gene matches. The CDR3 DNA is TGCGCCAGCAGCTACTCCCAGGGGGCAGATACGCAGTATTTT. This encodes CASSYSQGADTQYF.

The chain joins TRBV4-1 to TRBJ2-7, with D possibly being TRBD1 (5 bases). In germline, CDR1 is MGHRA, CDR2 YSYEKL. V was clipped by 0 bases and J by 7 bases, with 13 bases between them. The CDR3 runs 14 residues. The CDR3 nucleotides read TGCGCCAGCAGCCAAGACGAGGTGGGGCGGGAGCAGTACTTC. It translates to CASSQDEVGREQYF.

This chain connects TRBV7-9 to TRBJ2-7, with D maybe TRBD2 (5 bases). The CDR3 covers 14 residues. Trimming pared 4 bases from V and 9 bases from J, leaving 19 bases between. Looked up from germline, CDR1 is SEHNR and CDR2 is FQNEAQ (reference sequence). CDR3 residues: CASSSASNPGWQYF. Here the CDR3 DNA reads TGTGCCAGCAGCTCAGCCTCAAATCCGGGATGGCAGTACTTC.

The J gene is TRBJ1-2, the V gene TRBV20-1; D may be TRBD1 (5 bases). Germline assignment: CDR1 DFQATT and CDR2 SNEGSKA (reference sequence). CDR3 size: 12 residues. V was clipped by 5 bases and J by 7 bases, with 14 bases between them. Here the CDR3 DNA reads TGCAGTGCTTCCGGGGGATTGAGTGGCTACACCTTC. Amino acid sequence: CSASGGLSGYTF.

V usage is TRBV3-1 and J usage is TRBJ2-1, with no clear D. This CDR3 is 13 amino acids long. The germline V gene encodes CDR1 LGHDT and CDR2 YNNKEL (reference sequence). The ends were cut back, 0 bases at V and 8 bases at J, with 8 bases in the middle. The CDR3 bases are TGTGCCAGCAGCCAAGAGAGGCGTTATGAGCAGTTCTTC. Amino acid sequence: CASSQERRYEQFF.

V is TRBV4-1 and J is TRBJ1-5, with D uncertain. Trimming took 0 bases from V and 3 from J, leaving 9 bases between them. The CDR3 is made up of 15 amino acids. CDR1 and CDR2 (germline): MGHRA, YSYEKL. CDR3 region: CASSQDPGHNQPQHF. DNA for the CDR3: TGCGCCAGCAGCCAAGATCCCGGGCACAATCAGCCCCAGCATTTT.

The V and J genes are TRBV6-2 or TRBV6-3 and TRBJ2-2; D gene ambiguous. Germline V lookup: CDR1 MNHEY, CDR2 SVGEGT. The CDR3 spans 13 residues. V was pared by 0 bases and J by 5 bases, with 4 bases between. The CDR3 DNA sequence: TGTGCCAGCAGTTACTCGTTAACCGGGGAGCTGTTTTTT. Protein product: CASSYSLTGELFF.

The rearrangement uses TRBV20-1 and TRBJ2-2, with TRBD2 matching over 9 bases. This CDR3 has 13 residues. V shed 3 bases and J 7 bases; nucleotides not matched to a gene: 3. In germline, CDR1 is DFQATT, CDR2 SNEGSKA (reference sequence). The CDR3, as DNA: TGCAGTGCTAGGGGACTAGCCGGCGGGGAGCTGTTTTTT. This gives the protein CSARGLAGGELFF.

The chain joins TRBV27 to TRBJ2-7; no clear D gene. The CDR3 sequence is 13 residues long. Trimming cost V 2 bases and J 3 bases, with 8 bases left between them. Germline CDR1 is MNHEY and CDR2 is SMNVEV (reference sequence). The CDR3, as DNA: TGTGCCAGCAGTTTAGGGCAACTCTACGAGCAGTACTTC. Amino acid sequence: CASSLGQLYEQYF.

The rearrangement uses TRBV5-1 and TRBJ2-7; D gene uncertain. The CDR3 length is 13 residues. Looked up from germline, CDR1 is SGHRS and CDR2 is YFSETQ. Trimming stripped 6 bases from V and 4 bases from J, with 14 bases between. The CDR3 loop reads CASKVGPEYEQYF. The CDR3 DNA reads TGCGCCAGCAAAGTTGGGCCAGAGTACGAGCAGTACTTC.

This clonotype has more than one count but fewer than ten. V is TRBV27 and J is TRBJ2-7, with D possibly TRBD2 on 5 matching bases. Trimming cost V 2 bases and J 1 base, with 9 bases left between them. The length of the CDR3 is 14 residues. Germline V gene data show CDR1 as MNHEY and CDR2 as SMNVEV (reference sequence). The chain's CDR3 is CASSLAGPSYEQYF. CDR3 sequence (DNA): TGTGCCAGCAGTTTAGCGGGCCCGTCCTACGAGCAGTACTTC.

V is TRBV4-3 and J is TRBJ2-7; TRBD2 is a possible D gene (5 bases). The CDR3 has 15 residues. V lost 3 bases to trimming and J lost 1 base, with 13 bases between them. Germline V lookup: CDR1 LGHNA, CDR2 YSLEER. CDR3 in amino acids: CASSHWAGGSYEQYF. The CDR3, as DNA: TGCGCCAGCAGCCATTGGGCGGGCGGATCCTACGAGCAGTACTTC.

The chain has TRBV29-1 and TRBJ2-2; D is perhaps TRBD2 (5 bases). V was pared by 3 bases and J by 4 bases, with 18 bases between. The CDR3 covers 16 residues. The germline CDR1 and CDR2 sequences are SQVTM and ANQGSEA. The CDR3 region has the DNA TGCAGCGTTGAGCGGGTCTTAGCGTCGAGCACCGGGGAGCTGTTTTTT. It yields the protein CSVERVLASSTGELFF.

J is TRBJ1-1 and V is TRBV27; no definite D call. V lost 3 bases, J lost 3 bases, and 8 bases lay in between. Germline lookup yields CDR1 MNHEY and CDR2 SMNVEV (reference sequence). The CDR3 loop spans 13 amino acids. The CDR3, as DNA: TGTGCCAGCAGTTTGGTCGGCTACACTGAAGCTTTCTTT. Its translation is CASSLVGYTEAFF.

The gene calls are TRBV27 and TRBJ1-2, with a tentative D call TRBD1 (6 bases). Germline CDR1 and CDR2: MNHEY and SMNVEV (reference sequence). Trimming pared 3 bases from V and 6 bases from J, leaving 11 bases between. The CDR3 has 13 residues. CDR3: CASSFGQLHGYTF. DNA of the CDR3: TGTGCCAGCAGTTTTGGACAGCTACATGGCTACACCTTC.

CDR3 region: CASSLTTVLENEQFF. In nucleotides, the CDR3 is TGTGCCAGCAGCTTAACGACAGTCTTAGAGAATGAGCAGTTCTTC. V usage is TRBV7-2 and J usage is TRBJ2-1, with D perhaps matching TRBD1 (5 bases). The CDR3 consists of 15 residues. The ends were cut back, 2 bases at V and 7 bases at J, with 15 bases in the middle. CDR1 is SGHTA and CDR2 is FQGNSA in the germline V gene.

The V and J genes are TRBV6-5 and TRBJ1-2; D is undetermined. With 0 bases removed from V and 3 bases from J, the gap between germline ends came to 11 bases. Looked up from germline, CDR1 is MNHEY and CDR2 is SVGAGI. This CDR3 contains 15 residues. Here the CDR3 DNA reads TGTGCCAGCAGTTACTCCGCGGGAGAGGACTATGGCTACACCTTC. It translates to CASSYSAGEDYGYTF.

This clonotype was seen a handful of times. This chain uses TRBV5-6 with TRBJ2-6; D unclear. Trimming stripped 0 bases from V and 0 bases from J, with 7 bases between. Germline lookup yields CDR1 SGHDT and CDR2 YYEEEE. The CDR3 loop spans 16 amino acids. For the CDR3, the DNA is TGTGCCAGCAGCTTGGCCATGAGCTCTGGGGCCAACGTCCTGACTTTC. Its translation: CASSLAMSSGANVLTF.

The chain recombines TRBV29-1 with TRBJ2-7; D is perhaps TRBD1 (6 bases). Trimming took 6 bases from V and 2 from J, leaving 14 bases between them. The V gene's germline CDR1 is SQVTM and CDR2 ANQGSEA. The CDR3 contains 13 residues. The CDR3 loop reads CSVTTGTTYEQYF. Here the CDR3 DNA reads TGCAGCGTGACCACAGGGACGACCTACGAGCAGTACTTC.

This chain links TRBV13 with TRBJ2-3; 7 bases match TRBD2. The CDR3 loop spans 16 amino acids. The germline V gene encodes CDR1 PRHDT and CDR2 FYEKMQ (reference sequence). V shed 5 bases, J shed 4 bases, and the junction held 12 bases outside the gene matches. The CDR3 region is CASSTSGERIPDTQYF. The CDR3 DNA follows: TGTGCCAGCAGCACAAGCGGGGAAAGGATACCAGATACGCAGTATTTT.

The chain employs TRBV7-8 and TRBJ2-5; TRBD1 matches 7 bases. V lost 11 bases to trimming and J lost 5 bases; unmatched junction nucleotides: 8. This CDR3 has 12 residues. Germline V lookup: CDR1 SGHVS, CDR2 FQNEAQ. DNA of the CDR3: TGTGCCGTAGGGGGCGGTTGGGAGACCCAGTACTTC. It specifies CAVGGGWETQYF.

The chain recombines TRBV20-1 with TRBJ2-7; TRBD2 aligns across 10 bases. Trimming cost V 6 bases and J 5 bases; bases outside gene matches: 10. In germline, CDR1 is DFQATT, CDR2 SNEGSKA (reference sequence). The CDR3 runs 14 residues. DNA for the CDR3: TGCAGTGCCCGAGCTAGCGGGAGTTACGACGAGCAGTACTTC. Protein: CSARASGSYDEQYF.

This clonotype was picked up one time. This chain joins TRBV3-1 and TRBJ1-1; the D is unclear. V lost 0 bases, J lost 1 base, and 3 bases lay in between. The CDR3 extends over 13 amino acids. Germline CDR1 reads LGHDT; CDR2 reads YNNKEL (reference sequence). The CDR3, as DNA: TGTGCCAGCAGCCAAGATGAGAACACTGAAGCTTTCTTT. It yields the protein CASSQDENTEAFF.

For the CDR3, the DNA is TGCAGCAGGGGACTAGCGGGTGAAGAGACCCAGTACTTC. It codes for CSRGLAGEETQYF. This rearrangement joins TRBV29-1 to TRBJ2-5; 12 bases map to TRBD2. Germline V gene lookup returns CDR1 SQVTM and CDR2 ANQGSEA. With 8 bases clipped from V and 3 bases from J, the junction kept 4 bases outside the gene matches. The CDR3 contains 13 residues.

The V call is TRBV2, the J call TRBJ2-3; tentatively, D is TRBD2 (5 bases). The CDR3 extends over 14 amino acids. V was trimmed by 3 bases and J by 0 bases, leaving 7 bases between them. Germline CDR1 is SNHLY and CDR2 is FYNNEI. The CDR3 loop is CASSDGDSTDTQYF. CDR3 sequence (DNA): TGTGCCAGCAGTGACGGGGATAGCACAGATACGCAGTATTTT.

This clonotype was detected once. The genes are TRBV27 and TRBJ2-5; D gene uncertain. Trimming removed 1 base at V and 1 base at J, with 7 bases between. CDR1 MNHEY and CDR2 SMNVEV come from the germline V gene (reference sequence). The CDR3 length is 14 residues. The CDR3 loop reads CASSLYPTQETQYF. The CDR3 bases are TGTGCCAGCAGTTTATACCCTACCCAAGAGACCCAGTACTTC.